The present T cell receptor (beta chain) was sequenced within a study of Ad26.COV2.S vaccination and SARS-CoV-2 variants. The overall study: Donor was in the COV1001 Ad26.COV2.S trial arm.

General study points: The study found similar non-spike TCR breadth in vaccine and placebo recipients. Among vaccine recipients, spike-specific TCR breadth exceeded that of placebo recipients.

The repertoire was sequenced with immunoSEQ multiplex PCR; TCRdb's copy has only in-frame clones and lacks some. The sample lists 500,000 or so clones, roughly 89% seen once, with approximately 2.5% in the top ten. Per the germline V gene, CDR1 is KGHSH and CDR2 is LQKENI. The length of the CDR3 is 13 residues. V lost 6 bases, J lost 4 bases, and 7 bases lay in between. Stated treatment: around 19 received Ad26.COV2.S at low or high dose, single or two shots; 5 received placebo; per-sample allocation not given. Collection of the samples took place on day 63 after the first injection of vaccine or placebo. Whoever gave the sample was an adult aged 18-55 years in Boston. Concerning this clone: As yet, its antigen is unknown.

This chain connects TRBV18 to TRBJ2-6; D is uncertain. The sample was peripheral blood, taken in a trial of Ad26.COV2.S vaccine versus placebo. The TCR comes from a person between 18 and 65 years old who received the Ad26.COV2.S COVID-19 vaccine or a placebo. This CDR3 reads CASSNQGANVLTF. In DNA form, the CDR3 reads TGTGCCAGCTCTAACCAGGGGGCCAACGTCCTGACTTTC.